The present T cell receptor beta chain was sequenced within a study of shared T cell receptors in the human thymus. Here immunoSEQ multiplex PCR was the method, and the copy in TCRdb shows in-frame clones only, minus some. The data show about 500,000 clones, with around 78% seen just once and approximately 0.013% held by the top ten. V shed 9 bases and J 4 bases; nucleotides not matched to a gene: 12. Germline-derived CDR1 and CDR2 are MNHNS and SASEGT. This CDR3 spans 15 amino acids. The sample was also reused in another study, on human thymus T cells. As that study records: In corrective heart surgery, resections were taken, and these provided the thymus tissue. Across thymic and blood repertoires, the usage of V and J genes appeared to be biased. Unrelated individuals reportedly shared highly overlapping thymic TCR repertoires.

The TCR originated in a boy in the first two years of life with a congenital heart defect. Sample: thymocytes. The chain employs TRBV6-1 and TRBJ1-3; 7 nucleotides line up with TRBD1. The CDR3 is CASNTGARYGNTIYF. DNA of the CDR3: TGTGCCAGTAACACAGGGGCGCGCTACGGAAACACCATATATTTT.